The clone carrying this T cell receptor (beta chain) has ten or more counts. A read error may account for a junction end that differs from germline. Relying on iRepertoire HTBI primers and Arm-PCR of CDR3 regions, the team built TCR beta libraries. TCRdb re-analysed the multiplex PCR reads in MiXCR, keeping a single row per CDR3 protein. The sample has under 300,000 distinct CDR3 sequences, about 17% seen once. The data stem from a study of regulatory T cells in long-lasting Graves disease. Germline V gene lookup returns CDR1 SGHRS and CDR2 YFSETQ. The CDR3 consists of 15 residues. Time point specified: newly diagnosed GD, antithyroid drugs for less than 3 months. Preparation of the TCR library used RNA extracted from PBMCs. This sample was shared with a second study, whose subject was T cells in Graves' hyperthyroidism and ophthalmopathy. That work states: When the TCR CDR3 underwent first-round RT-PCR, the HTBI primer set was used.

The input for sequencing was peripheral blood mononuclear cells (PBMCs), taken at new diagnosis, from a patient treated with antithyroid drugs. The receptor was isolated from a woman aged 25-40 years with Graves disease. The chain couples TRBV5-1 to TRBJ1-5; possibly TRBD1 for D (5 bases). The CDR3 DNA follows: TGTGCCAGCAGCGGGACTGAAGGAAGCAATCAGCCCCAGCATTTT. Protein: CASSGTEGSNQPQHF.